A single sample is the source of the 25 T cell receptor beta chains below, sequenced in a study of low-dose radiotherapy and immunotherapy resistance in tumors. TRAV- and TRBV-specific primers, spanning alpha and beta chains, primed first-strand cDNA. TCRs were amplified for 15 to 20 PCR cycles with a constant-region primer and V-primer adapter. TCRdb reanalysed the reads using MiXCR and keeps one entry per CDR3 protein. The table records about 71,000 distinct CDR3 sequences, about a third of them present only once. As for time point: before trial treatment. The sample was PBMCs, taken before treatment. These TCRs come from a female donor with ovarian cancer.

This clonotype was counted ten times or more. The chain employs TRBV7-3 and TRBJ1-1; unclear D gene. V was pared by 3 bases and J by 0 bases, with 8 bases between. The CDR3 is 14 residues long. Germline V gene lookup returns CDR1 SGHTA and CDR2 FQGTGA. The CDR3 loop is CASSFQHMNTEAFF. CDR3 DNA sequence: TGTGCCAGCAGCTTTCAACACATGAACACTGAAGCTTTCTTT.

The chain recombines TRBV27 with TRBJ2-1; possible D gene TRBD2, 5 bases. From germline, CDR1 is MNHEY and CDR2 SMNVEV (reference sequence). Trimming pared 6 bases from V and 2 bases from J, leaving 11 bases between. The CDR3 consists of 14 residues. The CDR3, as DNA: TGTGCCAGCAGAGAACTAGTCACCTACAATGAGCAGTTCTTC. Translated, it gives CASRELVTYNEQFF.

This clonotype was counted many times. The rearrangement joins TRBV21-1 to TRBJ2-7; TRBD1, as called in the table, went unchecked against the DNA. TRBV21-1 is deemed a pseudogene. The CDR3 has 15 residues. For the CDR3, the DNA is TGTGCCAGCAGCTCCAGCCCAGGACAAGCCTACGAGCAGTACTTC. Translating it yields CASSSSPGQAYEQYF.

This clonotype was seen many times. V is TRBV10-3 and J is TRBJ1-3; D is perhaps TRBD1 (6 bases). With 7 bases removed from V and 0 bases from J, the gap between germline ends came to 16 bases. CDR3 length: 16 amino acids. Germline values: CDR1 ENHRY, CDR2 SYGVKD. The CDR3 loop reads CAITKGTIPSGNTIYF. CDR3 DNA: TGTGCCATCACTAAAGGGACAATCCCCTCTGGAAACACCATATATTTT.

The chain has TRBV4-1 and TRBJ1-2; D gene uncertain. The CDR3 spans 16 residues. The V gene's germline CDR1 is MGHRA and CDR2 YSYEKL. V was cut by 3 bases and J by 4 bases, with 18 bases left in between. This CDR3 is CASSHNLAATIYGYTF. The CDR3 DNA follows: TGCGCCAGCAGCCACAACCTGGCAGCAACAATCTATGGCTACACCTTC.

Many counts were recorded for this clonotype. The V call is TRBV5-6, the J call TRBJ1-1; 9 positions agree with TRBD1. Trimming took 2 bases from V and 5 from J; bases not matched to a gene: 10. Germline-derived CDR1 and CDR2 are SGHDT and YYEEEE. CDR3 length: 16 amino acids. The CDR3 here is CASSFRTGALRTEAFF. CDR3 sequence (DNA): TGTGCCAGCAGCTTCAGGACAGGGGCCTTGCGGACTGAAGCTTTCTTT.

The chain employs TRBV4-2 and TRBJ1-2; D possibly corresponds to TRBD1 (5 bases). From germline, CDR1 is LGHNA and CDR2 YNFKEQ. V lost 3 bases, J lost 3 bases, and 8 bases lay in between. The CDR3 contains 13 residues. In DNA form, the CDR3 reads TGTGCCAGCAGCCACGGGGGGGACTATGGCTACACCTTC. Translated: CASSHGGDYGYTF.

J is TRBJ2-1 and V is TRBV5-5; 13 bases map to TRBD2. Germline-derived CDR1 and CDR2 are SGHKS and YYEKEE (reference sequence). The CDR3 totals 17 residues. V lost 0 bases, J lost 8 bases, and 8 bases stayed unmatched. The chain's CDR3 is CASSLALGLAGEYEQFF. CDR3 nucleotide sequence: TGTGCCAGCAGCTTGGCCCTAGGACTAGCGGGAGAGTATGAGCAGTTCTTC.

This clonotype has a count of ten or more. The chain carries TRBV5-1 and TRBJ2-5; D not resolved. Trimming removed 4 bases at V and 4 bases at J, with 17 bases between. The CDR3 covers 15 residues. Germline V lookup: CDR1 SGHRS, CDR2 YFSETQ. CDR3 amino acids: CASSAGTGPLETQYF. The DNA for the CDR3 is TGCGCCAGCAGCGCCGGAACTGGGCCCCTAGAGACCCAGTACTTC.

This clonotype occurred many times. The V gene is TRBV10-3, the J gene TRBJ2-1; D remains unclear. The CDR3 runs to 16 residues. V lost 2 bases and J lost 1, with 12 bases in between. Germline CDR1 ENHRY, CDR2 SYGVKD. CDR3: CAISEALGISYNEQFF. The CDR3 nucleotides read TGTGCCATCAGTGAGGCGCTAGGCATTTCCTACAATGAGCAGTTCTTC.

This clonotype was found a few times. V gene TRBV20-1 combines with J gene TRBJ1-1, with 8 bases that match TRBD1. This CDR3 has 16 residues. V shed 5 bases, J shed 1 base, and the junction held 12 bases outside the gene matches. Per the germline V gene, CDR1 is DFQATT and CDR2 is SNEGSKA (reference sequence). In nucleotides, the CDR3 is TGCAGTGCTGATCCGGGACAGGTGGGGGGGAACACTGAAGCTTTCTTT. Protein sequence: CSADPGQVGGNTEAFF.

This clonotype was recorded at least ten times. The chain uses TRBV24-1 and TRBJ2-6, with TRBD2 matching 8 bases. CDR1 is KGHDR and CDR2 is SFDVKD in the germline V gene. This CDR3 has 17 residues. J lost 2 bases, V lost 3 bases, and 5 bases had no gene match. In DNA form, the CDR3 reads TGTGCCACCAGTGATCCCCGGGGGGGAACTGGGGCCAACGTCCTGACTTTC. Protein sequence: CATSDPRGGTGANVLTF.

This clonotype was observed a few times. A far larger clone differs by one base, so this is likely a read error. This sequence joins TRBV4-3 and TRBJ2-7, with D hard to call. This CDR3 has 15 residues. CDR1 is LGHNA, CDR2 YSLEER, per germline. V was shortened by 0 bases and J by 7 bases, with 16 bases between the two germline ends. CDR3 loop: CASSQDSSYFNEQYF. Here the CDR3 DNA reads TGCGCCAGCAGCCAAGACTCTAGTTATTTCAATGAGCAGTACTTC.

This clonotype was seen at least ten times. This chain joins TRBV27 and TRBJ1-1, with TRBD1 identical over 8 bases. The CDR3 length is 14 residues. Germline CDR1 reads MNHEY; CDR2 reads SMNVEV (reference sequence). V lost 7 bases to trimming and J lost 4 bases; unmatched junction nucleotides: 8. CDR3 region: CASMGAQGGTEAFF. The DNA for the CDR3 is TGTGCCAGCATGGGAGCACAGGGGGGCACTGAAGCTTTCTTT.

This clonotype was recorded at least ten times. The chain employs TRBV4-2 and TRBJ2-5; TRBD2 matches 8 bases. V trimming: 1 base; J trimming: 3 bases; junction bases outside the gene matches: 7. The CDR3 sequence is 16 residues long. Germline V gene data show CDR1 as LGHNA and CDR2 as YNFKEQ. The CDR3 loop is CASSQGTGGPEETQYF. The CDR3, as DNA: TGTGCCAGCAGCCAAGGCACGGGAGGGCCCGAAGAGACCCAGTACTTC.

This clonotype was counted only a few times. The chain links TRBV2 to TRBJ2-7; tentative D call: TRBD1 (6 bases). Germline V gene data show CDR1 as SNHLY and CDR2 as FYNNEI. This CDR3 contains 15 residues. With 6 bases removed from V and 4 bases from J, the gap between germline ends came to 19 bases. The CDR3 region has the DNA TGTGCCAGCAGCGATAACAGGGTGGCCCTTTACGAGCAGTACTTC. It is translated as CASSDNRVALYEQYF.

CDR3 DNA: TGTGCCATCAGTTTTAAGAATGAGCAGTTCTTC. Translation gives CAISFKNEQFF. This chain joins TRBV10-3 and TRBJ2-1; D gene unclear. Germline CDR1 is ENHRY and CDR2 is SYGVKD. The CDR3 has 11 residues. Trimming took off 5 bases at V and 7 bases at J, with 6 bases between the two ends.

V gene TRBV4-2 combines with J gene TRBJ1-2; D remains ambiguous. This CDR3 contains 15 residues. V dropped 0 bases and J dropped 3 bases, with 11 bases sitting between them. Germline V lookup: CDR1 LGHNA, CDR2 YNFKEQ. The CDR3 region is CASSQDPRIHYGYTF. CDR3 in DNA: TGTGCCAGCAGCCAAGACCCACGGATTCACTATGGCTACACCTTC.

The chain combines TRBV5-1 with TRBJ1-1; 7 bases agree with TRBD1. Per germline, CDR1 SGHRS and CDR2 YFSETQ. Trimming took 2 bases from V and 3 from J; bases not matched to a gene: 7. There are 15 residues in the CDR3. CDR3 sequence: CASSLGGYEDTEAFF. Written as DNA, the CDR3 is TGCGCCAGCAGCTTAGGGGGCTATGAGGACACTGAAGCTTTCTTT. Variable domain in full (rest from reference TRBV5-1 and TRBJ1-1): KAGVTQTPRYLIKTRGQQVTLSCSPISGHRSVSWYQQTPGQGLQFLFEYFSETQRNKGNFPGRFSGRQFSNSRSEMNVSTLELGDSALYLCASSLGGYEDTEAFFGQGTRLTVV.

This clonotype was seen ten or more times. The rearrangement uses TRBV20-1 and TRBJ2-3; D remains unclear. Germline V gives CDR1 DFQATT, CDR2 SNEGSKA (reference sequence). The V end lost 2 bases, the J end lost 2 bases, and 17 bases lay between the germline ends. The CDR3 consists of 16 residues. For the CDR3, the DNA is TGCAGTGCTAGACTGCGAGCAGTGGATTACACAGATACGCAGTATTTT. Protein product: CSARLRAVDYTDTQYF.

The CDR3 reads CASSYSHTEAFF. DNA of the CDR3: TGTGCCAGCAGCTACTCACACACTGAAGCTTTCTTT. The gene calls are TRBV7-8 and TRBJ1-1, with D unresolved. V lost 4 bases and J lost 3, with 6 bases in between. Looked up from germline, CDR1 is SGHVS and CDR2 is FQNEAQ. This CDR3 spans 12 amino acids.

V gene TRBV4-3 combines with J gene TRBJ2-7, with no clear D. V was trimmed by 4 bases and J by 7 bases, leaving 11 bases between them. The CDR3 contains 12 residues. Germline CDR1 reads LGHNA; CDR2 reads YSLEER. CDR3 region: CASSPSYQEQYF. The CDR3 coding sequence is TGCGCCAGCAGCCCGAGTTACCAAGAGCAGTACTTC.

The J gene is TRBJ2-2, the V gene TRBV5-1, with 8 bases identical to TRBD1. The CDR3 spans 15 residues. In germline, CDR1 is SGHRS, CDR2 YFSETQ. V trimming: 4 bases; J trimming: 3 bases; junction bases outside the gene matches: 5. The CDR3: CASSLGQAYTGELFF. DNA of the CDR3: TGCGCCAGCAGCCTGGGACAGGCATACACCGGGGAGCTGTTTTTT.

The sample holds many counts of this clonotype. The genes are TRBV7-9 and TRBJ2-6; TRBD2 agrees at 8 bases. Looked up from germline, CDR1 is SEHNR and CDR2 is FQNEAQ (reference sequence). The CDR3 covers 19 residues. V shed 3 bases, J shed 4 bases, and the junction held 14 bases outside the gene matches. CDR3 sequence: CASSLASGYSFGGANVLTF. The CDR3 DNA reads TGTGCCAGCAGCTTGGCTAGCGGGTATTCCTTTGGGGGGGCCAACGTCCTGACTTTC.

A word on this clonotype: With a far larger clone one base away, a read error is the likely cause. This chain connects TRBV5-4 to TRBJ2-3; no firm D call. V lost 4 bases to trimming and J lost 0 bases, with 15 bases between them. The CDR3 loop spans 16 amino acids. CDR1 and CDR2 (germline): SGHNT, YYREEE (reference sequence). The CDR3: CASSPPRMDSTDTQYF. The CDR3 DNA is TGTGCCAGCAGCCCGCCGAGGATGGATAGCACAGATACGCAGTATTTT.